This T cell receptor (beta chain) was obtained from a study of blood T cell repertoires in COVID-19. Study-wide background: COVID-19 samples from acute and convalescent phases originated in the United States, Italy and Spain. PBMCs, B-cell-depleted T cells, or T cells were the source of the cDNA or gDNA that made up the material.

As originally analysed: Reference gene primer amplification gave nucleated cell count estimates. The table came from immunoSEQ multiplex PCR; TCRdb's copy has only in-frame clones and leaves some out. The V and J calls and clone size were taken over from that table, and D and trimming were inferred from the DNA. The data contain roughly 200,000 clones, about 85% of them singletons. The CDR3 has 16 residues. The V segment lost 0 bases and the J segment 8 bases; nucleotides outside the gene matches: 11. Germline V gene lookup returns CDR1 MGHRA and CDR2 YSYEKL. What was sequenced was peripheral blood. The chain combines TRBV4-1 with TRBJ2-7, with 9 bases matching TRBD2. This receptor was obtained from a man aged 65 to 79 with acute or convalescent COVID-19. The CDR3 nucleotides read TGCGCCAGCAGCCAAGATTATGGCGGGAGGGGGGGAAAGCAGTACTTC. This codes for CASSQDYGGRGGKQYF.